This T cell receptor beta chain emerged from a study of blood T cell repertoires in COVID-19. CDR1 and CDR2 from the germline V gene are SGHRS and YFSETQ. V was pared by 2 bases and J by 7 bases, with 8 bases of the junction left unmatched. The CDR3 contains 14 residues. TCRdb's table, derived via immunoSEQ multiplex PCR, lists solely in-frame clones and lacks some. The sample carries roughly 250,000 clones, roughly 80% recorded once. The sample consisted of peripheral blood. The chain uses TRBV5-1 and TRBJ2-5, with 7 bases fitting TRBD2. This clonotype was sampled from an elderly woman with active or convalescent COVID-19. For the CDR3, the DNA is TGCGCCAGCAGCTTTGCGGGGGAGGGAGGGACCCAGTACTTC. Amino acid sequence: CASSFAGEGGTQYF. Looking up the rest from reference TRBV5-1 and TRBJ2-5 gives the full variable domain: KAGVTQTPRYLIKTRGQQVTLSCSPISGHRSVSWYQQTPGQGLQFLFEYFSETQRNKGNFPGRFSGRQFSNSRSEMNVSTLELGDSALYLCASSFAGEGGTQYFGPGTRLLVL.